Below, 29 T cell receptor beta chains from the same sample are listed, as sequenced in a study of cytomegalovirus exposure and HLA in healthy donors. Primers included in the PCR were 60 Vbeta and 13 Jbeta primers. The data were produced by immunoSEQ multiplex PCR, yet TCRdb's version contains in-frame clones alone and is incomplete. The profile covers some 140,000 clones, with 76% appearing a single time and 3% to 3.5% taken by the ten largest. Sample: PBMCs. Receptor source: a middle-aged man in good health and CMV-seronegative.

The chain uses TRBV28 and TRBJ2-7, with TRBD2 identical over 7 bases. The V gene's germline CDR1 is MDHEN and CDR2 SYDVKM. Germline trimming cut 5 bases from V and 3 bases from J; bases unmatched to any gene: 7. This CDR3 spans 14 amino acids. The CDR3 DNA is TGTGCCAGCAGTACCCTAGCGGACATCTACGAGCAGTACTTC. Residues: CASSTLADIYEQYF.

The rearrangement uses TRBV7-6 and TRBJ2-1, with 7 nucleotides matching TRBD1. Trimming cost V 4 bases and J 4 bases; bases outside gene matches: 7. The CDR3 length is 15 residues. Per the germline V gene, CDR1 is SGHVS and CDR2 is FNYEAQ. DNA of the CDR3: TGTGCCAGCAGCTCCCGACAGGGAACGTACAATGAGCAGTTCTTC. As protein: CASSSRQGTYNEQFF.

Of note for this clone: This same CDR3 is encoded by further DNA sequences in the sample. The V and J genes are TRBV7-9 and TRBJ1-1, with 7 bases fitting TRBD1. In germline, CDR1 is SEHNR, CDR2 FQNEAQ (reference sequence). The junction had 1 base not matched to a gene; V was cut back by 3 bases and J by 0 bases. This CDR3 contains 14 residues. CDR3 coding DNA: TGTGCCAGCAGCTTGGGACAGCTGAACACTGAAGCTTTCTTT. This sequence encodes CASSLGQLNTEAFF.

This clone was detected once. The V gene is TRBV5-6, the J gene TRBJ2-7, with D possibly being TRBD2 (6 bases). This CDR3 has 16 residues. Trimming took off 0 bases at V and 0 bases at J, with 13 bases between the two ends. Per the germline V gene, CDR1 is SGHDT and CDR2 is YYEEEE. CDR3 in DNA: TGTGCCAGCAGCTTGGGTGGAGGGTACCTCTCCTACGAGCAGTACTTC. Protein sequence: CASSLGGGYLSYEQYF. The full variable domain, with the rest looked up from reference TRBV5-6 and TRBJ2-7, is DAGVTQSPTHLIKTRGQQVTLRCSPKSGHDTVSWYQQALGQGPQFIFQYYEEEERQRGNFPDRFSGHQFPNYSSELNVNALLLGDSALYLCASSLGGGYLSYEQYFGPGTRLTVT.

The V call is TRBV5-4, the J call TRBJ2-7, with 7 bases fitting TRBD2. CDR1 is SGHNT and CDR2 is YYREEE in the germline V gene (reference sequence). The CDR3 has 15 amino acids. Trimming at V came to 4 bases and at J to 5 bases, leaving 12 bases not matched to a gene. CDR3 loop: CASSPPGGSSNEQYF. The CDR3 DNA sequence: TGTGCCAGCAGCCCCCCCGGCGGGAGTAGCAACGAGCAGTACTTC.

V gene TRBV6-6 combines with J gene TRBJ2-7; 9 positions agree with TRBD1. V lost 2 bases, J lost 5 bases, and 7 bases stayed unmatched. The CDR3 runs to 15 residues. Germline V lookup: CDR1 MNHNY, CDR2 SVGAGI (reference sequence). The CDR3: CASSYRQDRGHEQYF. The CDR3 DNA reads as TGTGCCAGCAGTTACCGCCAGGACAGGGGCCACGAGCAGTACTTC.

The chain couples TRBV13 to TRBJ2-1; 10 bases align to TRBD2. There are 15 residues in the CDR3. Germline values: CDR1 PRHDT, CDR2 FYEKMQ (reference sequence). V shed 2 bases, J shed 9 bases, and the junction held 7 bases outside the gene matches. In DNA form, the CDR3 reads TGTGCCAGCAGCTTAAACCTAGCGGGAGTCAGTGAGCAGTTCTTC. Amino acid sequence: CASSLNLAGVSEQFF.

This chain joins TRBV6-5 and TRBJ2-7; perhaps TRBD1 as D (6 bases). V was cut by 3 bases and J by 3 bases, with 12 bases left in between. The CDR3 length is 14 residues. The germline V gene has CDR1 MNHEY and CDR2 SVGAGI. The DNA of the CDR3 is TGTGCCAGCAGTTATGCTGGACAGAGCTACGAGCAGTACTTC. It translates to CASSYAGQSYEQYF.

The CDR3 nucleotides read TGCAGTGCTTTAGCTGGGTCACCCCTCCACTTT. It codes for CSALAGSPLHF. This chain links TRBV20-1 with TRBJ1-6; D is unclear. The germline V gene has CDR1 DFQATT and CDR2 SNEGSKA (reference sequence). There are 11 residues in the CDR3. Trimming took off 5 bases at V and 10 bases at J, with 9 bases between the two ends.

This clone was seen a handful of times. This rearrangement joins TRBV30 to TRBJ1-1, with D maybe TRBD1 (5 bases). Germline CDR1 is GTSNPN and CDR2 is SVGIG (reference sequence). The V end lost 4 bases, the J end lost 1 base, and 13 bases lay between the germline ends. This CDR3 is built from 14 residues. CDR3 in DNA: TGTGCCTGGACCCCAGAAGGGGCGAACACTGAAGCTTTCTTT. This translates into CAWTPEGANTEAFF.

The CDR3 spells CASGLGSLNSYNEQFF. Written as DNA, the CDR3 is TGCGCCAGCGGACTCGGGTCTCTAAACAGCTACAATGAGCAGTTCTTC. The chain employs TRBV5-1 and TRBJ2-1; possibly TRBD2 for D (5 bases). The V end lost 7 bases, the J end lost 3 bases, and 20 bases lay between the germline ends. The V gene's germline CDR1 is SGHRS and CDR2 YFSETQ. This CDR3 is built from 16 residues.

This chain uses TRBV5-1 with TRBJ2-7; 9 bases map to TRBD1. V trimming: 2 bases; J trimming: 2 bases; junction bases outside the gene matches: 5. The CDR3 length is 15 residues. Germline V gene sequence: CDR1 SGHRS, CDR2 YFSETQ. This CDR3 reads CASSFGQGLTYEQYF. CDR3 coding DNA: TGCGCCAGCAGCTTTGGACAGGGGCTGACCTACGAGCAGTACTTC.

As regards this clone: The junction and the germline gene differ at one end; a read error may be behind it. The chain carries TRBV7-2 and TRBJ1-3; D may be TRBD1 (6 bases). Germline CDR1 is SGHTA and CDR2 is FQGNSA. This CDR3 spans 15 amino acids. The CDR3 region is CASSTRTVTGNTIYF. The CDR3 coding sequence is TGTGCCAGCAGCACTCGGACAGTCACTGGGAACACCATATATTTT.

The chain recombines TRBV6-1 with TRBJ2-1, with 8 bases aligning to TRBD2. V was clipped by 4 bases and J by 6 bases; unmatched bases: 2. This CDR3 comprises 13 residues. Germline V gene sequence: CDR1 MNHNS, CDR2 SASEGT. The CDR3 nucleotides read TGTGCCAGCAGTGGACTAGCGTCCAATGAGCAGTTCTTC. Amino acid sequence: CASSGLASNEQFF.

V usage is TRBV7-2 and J usage is TRBJ2-5; D gene unclear. Germline values: CDR1 SGHTA, CDR2 FQGNSA. Trimming took off 4 bases at V and 1 base at J, with 16 bases between the two ends. This CDR3 region has 16 residues. CDR3 residues: CASSSPATLTQETQYF. CDR3 sequence (DNA): TGTGCCAGCAGCTCTCCCGCCACCCTAACCCAAGAGACCCAGTACTTC. Based on the CDR3 plus reference TRBV7-2 and TRBJ2-5, the full variable domain is GAGVSQSPSNKVTEKGKDVELRCDPISGHTALYWYRQSLGQGLEFLIYFQGNSAPDKSGLPSDRFSAERTGGSVSTLTIQRTQQEDSAVYLCASSSPATLTQETQYFGPGTRLLVL.

The rearrangement links TRBV7-6 to TRBJ2-1, with D possibly matching TRBD1 (6 bases). Germline CDR1 SGHVS, CDR2 FNYEAQ. The CDR3 is made up of 18 amino acids. Trimming removed 1 base from V and 0 bases from J, with 16 bases in between. CDR3 sequence reads: CASSLGGGVRSSYNEQFF. The DNA for the CDR3 is TGTGCCAGCAGCTTAGGAGGGGGAGTTCGGAGCTCCTACAATGAGCAGTTCTTC.

The rearrangement uses TRBV7-9 and TRBJ2-3, with 9 bases aligning to TRBD2. This CDR3 is 15 amino acids long. The germline V gene encodes CDR1 SEHNR and CDR2 FQNEAQ (reference sequence). The ends lost 3 bases at V and 4 bases at J; junction bases unmatched: 5. The chain's CDR3 is CASSLPSGNADTQYF. The CDR3 DNA follows: TGTGCCAGCAGCTTGCCTAGCGGGAACGCAGATACGCAGTATTTT.

Only a few counts were recorded for this clone. V usage is TRBV28 and J usage is TRBJ2-7, with 8 bases lining up with TRBD1. CDR3 size: 13 residues. Germline V gives CDR1 MDHEN, CDR2 SYDVKM. The V segment lost 3 bases and the J segment 5 bases; nucleotides outside the gene matches: 3. The CDR3 region is CASSFGQGHEQYF. In DNA, the CDR3 is TGTGCCAGCAGTTTCGGACAGGGCCACGAGCAGTACTTC.

V is TRBV10-3 and J is TRBJ1-1; TRBD1 matches 8 bases. This CDR3 is built from 14 residues. Germline V gene lookup returns CDR1 ENHRY and CDR2 SYGVKD. The junction had 5 bases not matched to a gene; V was cut back by 4 bases and J by 4 bases. DNA for the CDR3: TGTGCCATCAGTGTCCAGGGGGCTACCACTGAAGCTTTCTTT. This gives the protein CAISVQGATTEAFF.

The chain couples TRBV5-4 to TRBJ1-2, with TRBD1 identical over 9 bases. J gave up 1 base and V 4 bases, and 8 bases lay outside the gene matches. The CDR3 runs 16 residues. The germline CDR1 and CDR2 sequences are SGHNT and YYREEE (reference sequence). CDR3 sequence reads: CASSLPGQGRNYGYTF. CDR3 nucleotide sequence: TGTGCCAGCAGCCTCCCGGGACAGGGCCGTAACTATGGCTACACCTTC.

V usage is TRBV29-1 and J usage is TRBJ1-1; D unresolved. V was cut by 6 bases and J by 5 bases, with 13 bases left in between. Germline-derived CDR1 and CDR2 are SQVTM and ANQGSEA. The CDR3 sequence is 12 residues long. The CDR3 loop reads CSVQAAGTEAFF. CDR3 DNA: TGCAGCGTGCAAGCCGCAGGTACTGAAGCTTTCTTT.

The count of this clone is one. The chain recombines TRBV30 with TRBJ1-6; D might be TRBD1 (6 bases). Germline V gives CDR1 GTSNPN, CDR2 SVGIG (reference sequence). Trimming cost V 0 bases and J 7 bases, with 19 bases left between them. There are 17 residues in the CDR3. The CDR3 region is CAWSVLSGPGANSPLHF. The DNA for the CDR3 is TGTGCCTGGAGTGTCCTTTCGGGGCCAGGGGCGAATTCACCCCTCCACTTT.

The chain combines TRBV5-5 with TRBJ2-7, with 8 bases that match TRBD2. Germline V CDR1 and CDR2: SGHKS, YYEKEE (reference sequence). The CDR3 length is 14 residues. Trimming at V came to 6 bases and at J to 0 bases, leaving 5 bases not matched to a gene. The DNA for the CDR3 is TGTGCCAGCAACCTGGGGACTAGCTCCTACGAGCAGTACTTC. It codes for CASNLGTSSYEQYF.

This clone is a singleton in its sample. The J gene is TRBJ2-5, the V gene TRBV11-3; TRBD2 might be the D (5 bases). CDR3 length: 13 residues. Germline V gene lookup returns CDR1 SGHNT and CDR2 YENEEA. V was trimmed by 7 bases and J by 7 bases, leaving 16 bases between them. The CDR3 loop is CASTRGFRGTQYF. The CDR3, as DNA: TGTGCCAGCACCCGCGGTTTTCGGGGGACCCAGTACTTC.

The V call is TRBV7-9, the J call TRBJ1-3; D is unclear. CDR3 length: 15 amino acids. V was trimmed by 2 bases and J by 0 bases, leaving 8 bases between them. Germline V CDR1 and CDR2: SEHNR, FQNEAQ (reference sequence). CDR3 sequence: CASSLPRDSGNTIYF. The CDR3 nucleotides read TGTGCCAGCAGCTTACCCCGGGACTCTGGAAACACCATATATTTT.

The chain uses TRBV18 and TRBJ1-1, with D perhaps TRBD1 (5 bases). The CDR3 consists of 15 residues. Trimming left V 0 bases short and J 5 bases short, with 13 bases between. CDR1 KGHSH and CDR2 LQKENI come from the germline V gene. The CDR3 sequence is CASSPPGQGDTEAFF. The CDR3 DNA reads as TGTGCCAGCTCACCACCGGGGCAGGGTGATACTGAAGCTTTCTTT.

This chain joins TRBV11-1 and TRBJ2-6; maybe TRBD2 (6 bases). Germline V CDR1 and CDR2: SGHAT, FQDESV (reference sequence). The CDR3 contains 17 residues. With 4 bases removed from V and 2 bases from J, the gap between germline ends came to 15 bases. The CDR3: CASSSQGLSPGANVLTF. CDR3 in DNA: TGTGCCAGCAGCTCCCAGGGACTTTCTCCTGGGGCCAACGTCCTGACTTTC.

V gene TRBV7-9 combines with J gene TRBJ2-7; 8 nucleotides line up with TRBD2. Germline V gene data show CDR1 as SEHNR and CDR2 as FQNEAQ (reference sequence). Trimming removed 6 bases from V and 2 bases from J; junction bases left unmatched: 12. This CDR3 is built from 16 residues. For the CDR3, the DNA is TGTGCCAGCAGTCTTACGGGACTAGGGTCAACCTACGAGCAGTACTTC. Translating it yields CASSLTGLGSTYEQYF.

This clone was found a few times. The chain is built from TRBV7-2 and TRBJ2-3; D gene uncertain. The ends were cut back, 2 bases at V and 0 bases at J, with 9 bases in the middle. CDR3 size: 15 residues. The germline CDR1 and CDR2 sequences are SGHTA and FQGNSA. Here the CDR3 DNA reads TGTGCCAGCAGCTTAAGCTTACTAAGCACAGATACGCAGTATTTT. It codes for CASSLSLLSTDTQYF. The whole variable domain, filled in from reference TRBV7-2 and TRBJ2-3, reads GAGVSQSPSNKVTEKGKDVELRCDPISGHTALYWYRQSLGQGLEFLIYFQGNSAPDKSGLPSDRFSAERTGGSVSTLTIQRTQQEDSAVYLCASSLSLLSTDTQYFGPGTRLTVL.